This T cell receptor (beta chain) came from a study of blood T cells in healthy people across ages. Of note for this clonotype: Its specificity is not known.

Overall study results and limits: Underestimates were what the diversity estimates from one million T cells were considered to be.

Combining a sample-barcoded 5' primer with a J-beta primer mix, a second PCR ran for roughly 7 to 12 cycles. TCRdb re-analysed the 5' RACE reads in MiXCR, keeping a single row per CDR3 protein. The sample lists some 1.4 million distinct CDR3 sequences, 42% seen once, with approximately 7.9% in the top ten. Germline assignment: CDR1 PRHDT and CDR2 FYEKMQ (reference sequence). This CDR3 spans 16 amino acids. Input material: blood. The chain recombines TRBV13 with TRBJ2-7, with 8 nucleotides matching TRBD1. The J call may be mistaken, given a closer DNA end match to TRBJ2-5. This TCR was recovered from a woman under 30 in good health. In DNA form, the CDR3 reads TGTGCCAGCAGCAAAATCGTGGGACAGGTGTGGGAGACCCAGTACTTC. It is translated as CASSKIVGQVWETQYF.